A single sample gave rise to the 31 T cell receptor beta chains below, sequenced in a study of early stage breast cancer tumors. The repertoire was sequenced with immunoSEQ multiplex PCR; TCRdb's copy has only in-frame clones and lacks some. In the table there are under 12,000 clones, 55% to 75% of which are singletons. Sequencing input: breast tumor tissue. These TCRs come from a person in their 40s with breast cancer.

V and J are TRBV5-1 and TRBJ1-1, with D possibly TRBD1 on 5 matching bases. Germline CDR1 SGHRS, CDR2 YFSETQ. The V gene lost 4 bases and the J gene lost 7 bases, with 14 bases spanning the gap. The CDR3 is 13 residues long. The CDR3 region is CASSPARQIEAFF. Written as DNA, the CDR3 is TGCGCCAGCAGCCCCGCCCGACAGATTGAAGCTTTCTTT.

The chain is built from TRBV6-5 and TRBJ2-2; unclear D gene. The CDR3 loop spans 14 amino acids. Trimming stripped 0 bases from V and 6 bases from J, with 8 bases between. Per the germline V gene, CDR1 is MNHEY and CDR2 is SVGAGI. The CDR3, as DNA: TGTGCCAGCAGTTACTCTTTTGGGTCCGGGGAGCTGTTTTTT. Translating gives CASSYSFGSGELFF.

CDR3 sequence reads: CSARQGGSREQYF. Written as DNA, the CDR3 is TGCAGCGCCAGACAGGGAGGTTCGAGAGAGCAGTACTTC. The V call is TRBV29-1, the J call TRBJ2-7; weak D call: TRBD1 (7 bases). The CDR3 extends over 13 amino acids. CDR1 and CDR2 from the germline V gene are SQVTM and ANQGSEA. The germline V and J ends were trimmed by 7 bases and 7 bases, with 20 bases remaining between them.

The chain is built from TRBV10-3 and TRBJ2-1, with 10 bases matching TRBD1. The V gene end was trimmed by 10 bases and the J gene end by 6 bases; junction bases not matched to a gene: 9. This CDR3 has 14 amino acids. CDR1 is ENHRY, CDR2 SYGVKD, per germline. CDR3 residues: CATEPGTGANEQFF. CDR3 DNA: TGTGCCACCGAACCCGGGACAGGGGCCAATGAGCAGTTCTTC.

This clone has more than one count but fewer than ten. V and J are TRBV4-2 and TRBJ2-7; 7 nucleotides match TRBD2. V dropped 0 bases and J dropped 0; count of bases not matched to a gene: 5. Germline assignment: CDR1 LGHNA and CDR2 YNFKEQ. CDR3 length equals 16 residues. CDR3 in amino acids: CASSQEGGVSSYEQYF. Here the CDR3 DNA reads TGTGCCAGCAGCCAAGAGGGGGGGGTGAGCTCCTACGAGCAGTACTTC.

This chain links TRBV30 with TRBJ2-3, with TRBD2 identical over 9 bases. Germline V gene data show CDR1 as GTSNPN and CDR2 as SVGIG (reference sequence). The CDR3 totals 18 residues. V was clipped by 2 bases and J by 0 bases; unmatched bases: 12. The CDR3 DNA reads TGTGCCTGGAGTCCACCCCTCGGACTAGCGCTGAGCACAGATACGCAGTATTTT. This translates into CAWSPPLGLALSTDTQYF.

The CDR3: CSVASSGRLYNEQFF. DNA for the CDR3: TGCAGCGTCGCGTCTAGCGGGAGGCTCTACAATGAGCAGTTCTTC. The J gene is TRBJ2-1, the V gene TRBV29-1, with 11 bases matching TRBD2. The V and J ends lost 6 bases and 3 bases, in that order; junction bases with no gene match: 7. The CDR3 loop spans 15 amino acids. CDR1 and CDR2 from the germline V gene are SQVTM and ANQGSEA.

CDR3 sequence (DNA): TGCGCCAGCAGCCAGGCCGGCCTGAACACCGGGGAGCTGTTTTTT. It specifies CASSQAGLNTGELFF. J is TRBJ2-2 and V is TRBV4-1; D gene unclear. Germline CDR1 and CDR2: MGHRA and YSYEKL. This CDR3 has 15 amino acids. Trimming left V 3 bases short and J 1 base short, with 9 bases between.

Notes on this clone: An end of the junction differs from the germline gene, which may be a read error. This chain links TRBV12-5 with TRBJ2-7; TRBD1 is a possible D gene (5 bases). Germline CDR1 LGHNT, CDR2 FRNRAP. CDR3 length equals 11 residues. CDR3 sequence reads: CASGLSDQGTF. CDR3 coding DNA: TGTGCTAGTGGTTTGTCTGACCAGGGCACCTTC.

This clone has more than one count but fewer than ten. The CDR3 reads CASSPIFTDTQYF. The CDR3, as DNA: TGCGCCAGCAGCCCGATATTTACAGATACGCAGTATTTT. V usage is TRBV5-1 and J usage is TRBJ2-3; D gene uncertain. This CDR3 has 13 residues. Germline CDR1 SGHRS, CDR2 YFSETQ. V lost 4 bases to trimming and J lost 3 bases, with 9 bases between them.

The chain employs TRBV5-1 and TRBJ2-7; 9 bases map to TRBD1. Germline V CDR1 and CDR2: SGHRS, YFSETQ. The CDR3 sequence is 14 residues long. V shed 4 bases, J shed 6 bases, and the junction held 8 bases outside the gene matches. CDR3 DNA: TGCGCCAGCAGCCTTACCGGGACAGGGAGCGAGCAGTACTTC. Its protein is CASSLTGTGSEQYF.

The J gene is TRBJ2-1, the V gene TRBV6-4; D is perhaps TRBD1 (6 bases). The CDR3 is 12 amino acids. The V end lost 2 bases, the J end lost 9 bases, and 8 bases lay between the germline ends. Germline values: CDR1 MRHNA, CDR2 SNTAGT. CDR3 DNA sequence: TGTGCCAGCAGTGACACAGGGTTTGAGCAGTTCTTC. This sequence encodes CASSDTGFEQFF.

The V call is TRBV11-3, the J call TRBJ1-5; D not certain. Germline assignment: CDR1 SGHNT and CDR2 YENEEA. The CDR3 totals 15 residues. Trimming removed 2 bases at V and 9 bases at J, with 17 bases between. CDR3 amino acids: CASSLLGQIKGPQHF. The CDR3 DNA is TGTGCCAGCAGCTTACTAGGGCAGATTAAGGGGCCCCAGCATTTT. The variable domain in full, completed from reference TRBV11-3 and TRBJ1-5, reads EAGVVQSPRYKIIEKKQPVAFWCNPISGHNTLYWYLQNLGQGPELLIRYENEEAVDDSQLPKDRFSAERLKGVDSTLKIQPAELGDSAVYLCASSLLGQIKGPQHFGDGTRLSIL.

The chain joins TRBV5-5 to TRBJ1-4, with 7 bases matching TRBD1. The germline gives CDR1 SGHKS, CDR2 YYEKEE (reference sequence). The length of the CDR3 is 15 residues. V was clipped by 4 bases and J by 7 bases; unmatched bases: 10. CDR3 sequence reads: CASSIMSAGGEKLFF. The CDR3 bases are TGTGCCAGCAGCATAATGTCGGCAGGGGGTGAAAAACTGTTTTTT.

The rearrangement joins TRBV7-8 to TRBJ1-3, with D hard to call. Germline CDR1 is SGHVS and CDR2 is FQNEAQ. The germline V and J ends were trimmed by 0 bases and 2 bases, with 14 bases remaining between them. There are 17 residues in the CDR3. The CDR3 region has the DNA TGTGCCAGCAGCTTAGCGCATCTTCCAGGCACTGGAAACACCATATATTTT. Translating gives CASSLAHLPGTGNTIYF.

This clone appeared a few times. The CDR3 loop reads CASSIRGRAGGNQPQHF. As DNA, the CDR3 is TGTGCCAGTAGTATAAGGGGGAGGGCAGGGGGAAATCAGCCCCAGCATTTT. The J gene is TRBJ1-5, the V gene TRBV19; 7 bases match TRBD1. Trimming at V came to 2 bases and at J to 4 bases, leaving 11 bases not matched to a gene. This CDR3 region has 17 residues. CDR1 is LNHDA and CDR2 is SQIVND in the germline V gene (reference sequence).

This chain connects TRBV5-1 to TRBJ2-7, with D possibly being TRBD1 (6 bases). The CDR3 extends over 17 amino acids. The germline gives CDR1 SGHRS, CDR2 YFSETQ. Trimming removed 3 bases at V and 2 bases at J, with 21 bases between. CDR3 residues: CASSWKEGHRAAYEQYF. CDR3 bases: TGCGCCAGCAGCTGGAAAGAGGGACACCGAGCCGCCTACGAGCAGTACTTC.

The chain carries TRBV7-2 and TRBJ2-1, with 9 nucleotides matching TRBD1. From germline, CDR1 is SGHTA and CDR2 FQGNSA. The junction had 5 bases not matched to a gene; V was cut back by 5 bases and J by 6 bases. There are 14 residues in the CDR3. The CDR3 nucleotides read TGTGCCAGCAGCCGGGACAGGGACCTCAATGAGCAGTTCTTC. Protein sequence: CASSRDRDLNEQFF.

This chain joins TRBV7-2 and TRBJ2-7; 11 bases fit TRBD2. Looked up from germline, CDR1 is SGHTA and CDR2 is FQGNSA. J gave up 7 bases and V 5 bases, and 10 bases lay outside the gene matches. The CDR3 covers 15 residues. The CDR3 region has the DNA TGTGCCAGCAGCCATTATAGCGGGAGGGCGCGAGAGCAGTACTTC. Protein: CASSHYSGRAREQYF.

The chain carries TRBV5-1 and TRBJ2-7; 7 bases map to TRBD1. The ends lost 4 bases at V and 1 base at J; junction bases unmatched: 8. Germline loops: CDR1 SGHRS, CDR2 YFSETQ. The CDR3 length is 15 residues. The CDR3 here is CASSPDEGQSYEQYF. DNA of the CDR3: TGCGCCAGCAGCCCTGATGAGGGACAGTCCTACGAGCAGTACTTC.

J is TRBJ2-7 and V is TRBV5-1; 10 bases align to TRBD2. The germline V gene encodes CDR1 SGHRS and CDR2 YFSETQ. V gave up 4 bases and J gave up 4 bases; unmatched junction bases: 17. The CDR3 contains 18 residues. CDR3: CASSPISPLLAGSYEQYF. CDR3 DNA sequence: TGCGCCAGCAGCCCCATAAGCCCTTTACTAGCGGGATCTTACGAGCAGTACTTC.

This clone was detected only once. The gene calls are TRBV29-1 and TRBJ2-3; possibly TRBD1 for D (6 bases). Germline-derived CDR1 and CDR2 are SQVTM and ANQGSEA. Trimming took 6 bases from V and 4 from J, leaving 14 bases between them. The CDR3 contains 13 residues. CDR3 nucleotides: TGCAGCGTCACATCCTCAGGGGCAGATACGCAGTATTTT. Its protein is CSVTSSGADTQYF.

The chain combines TRBV7-2 with TRBJ2-3; D is unresolved. This CDR3 region has 13 residues. Trimming shortened V by 1 base and J by 1 base, and 3 bases separated the two germline ends. The V gene's germline CDR1 is SGHTA and CDR2 FQGNSA. DNA for the CDR3: TGTGCCAGCAGCTTAGGTCGCACAGATACGCAGTATTTT. Translating it yields CASSLGRTDTQYF.

The rearrangement joins TRBV15 to TRBJ1-1; 11 bases line up with TRBD1. The junction had 1 base not matched to a gene; V was cut back by 0 bases and J by 4 bases. Germline CDR1 and CDR2: LNHNV and YYDKDF (reference sequence). There are 15 residues in the CDR3. For the CDR3, the DNA is TGTGCCACCAGCAGAGATGGGACAGGGGGCACTGAAGCTTTCTTT. As protein: CATSRDGTGGTEAFF.

This rearrangement joins TRBV15 to TRBJ2-1, with 8 bases aligning to TRBD2. There are 15 residues in the CDR3. The V gene end was trimmed by 5 bases and the J gene end by 8 bases; junction bases not matched to a gene: 11. Germline-derived CDR1 and CDR2 are LNHNV and YYDKDF (reference sequence). The CDR3, as DNA: TGTGCCACCAGCCCCTCTGGACTAGCCGTCGATGAGCAGTTCTTC. The encoded protein is CATSPSGLAVDEQFF.

This chain uses TRBV27 with TRBJ2-1; 11 nucleotides match TRBD2. The germline V gene has CDR1 MNHEY and CDR2 SMNVEV (reference sequence). The CDR3 runs 15 residues. V was pared by 5 bases and J by 4 bases, with 4 bases of the junction left unmatched. The CDR3 region is CASSARTSGYNEQFF. Written as DNA, the CDR3 is TGTGCCAGCAGTGCTCGGACTAGCGGGTACAATGAGCAGTTCTTC.

The genes are TRBV10-3 and TRBJ2-1; perhaps TRBD2 as D (6 bases). V was shortened by 3 bases and J by 5 bases, with 11 bases between the two germline ends. Germline CDR1 reads ENHRY; CDR2 reads SYGVKD. CDR3 size: 14 residues. The CDR3 region is CAISDLGGDNEQFF. The CDR3 region has the DNA TGTGCCATCAGTGATCTTGGAGGGGACAATGAGCAGTTCTTC.

The V call is TRBV5-1, the J call TRBJ2-3, with 11 bases identical to TRBD2. V trimming: 5 bases; J trimming: 5 bases; junction bases outside the gene matches: 7. There are 15 residues in the CDR3. Per the germline V gene, CDR1 is SGHRS and CDR2 is YFSETQ. The CDR3 nucleotides read TGCGCCAGCAGTTTAGCGGGAGGGCTAATAGATACGCAGTATTTT. It yields the protein CASSLAGGLIDTQYF.

The V call is TRBV11-2, the J call TRBJ1-4; D is unclear. The CDR3 loop spans 14 amino acids. Germline CDR1 SGHAT, CDR2 FQNNGV. V shed 3 bases and J shed 0 bases, with 5 bases lying between them. The CDR3 bases are TGTGCCAGCAGCTTCCGATCAACTAATGAAAAACTGTTTTTT. Translation: CASSFRSTNEKLFF.

There are a few counts of this clone. The V gene is TRBV11-3, the J gene TRBJ2-2; perhaps TRBD1 as D (6 bases). Germline CDR1 and CDR2: SGHNT and YENEEA. The CDR3 has 15 amino acids. Trimming cost V 6 bases and J 6 bases, with 17 bases left between them. CDR3 nucleotide sequence: TGTGCCAGCAGACAGTCTGGGACACCGCCCGGGGAGCTGTTTTTT. Amino acids: CASRQSGTPPGELFF.

The chain employs TRBV10-3 and TRBJ2-2, with 10 positions matching TRBD2. The CDR3 runs 15 residues. The germline gives CDR1 ENHRY, CDR2 SYGVKD. The V segment lost 4 bases and the J segment 4 bases; nucleotides outside the gene matches: 3. The CDR3 loop is CAISGASGSTGELFF. The CDR3 coding sequence is TGTGCCATCAGTGGGGCTAGCGGGAGCACCGGGGAGCTGTTTTTT.